These 8 T cell receptor beta chains originate from one sample sequenced in a study of blood T cells in healthy people across ages. The authors ran a second PCR of roughly 7 to 11 cycles using a sample-barcoded 5' primer and a J-beta primer mix. TCRdb recomputed calls from the 5' RACE reads with MiXCR, one row per CDR3 protein. The table has approximately 1,000,000 distinct CDR3 sequences, less than 45% seen once. Specimen: blood. The receptor source for this set is a man aged 18 to 29 in good health.

This clonotype was observed at least ten times. This rearrangement joins TRBV10-3 to TRBJ2-7, with a weak D call TRBD1 (5 bases). From germline, CDR1 is ENHRY and CDR2 SYGVKD. The CDR3 spans 14 residues. With 3 bases removed from V and 0 bases from J, the gap between germline ends came to 9 bases. The CDR3 is CAISEPDSSYEQYF. The DNA of the CDR3 is TGTGCCATCAGTGAACCCGACAGCTCCTACGAGCAGTACTTC.

The chain links TRBV6-6 to TRBJ2-5; D not resolved. V was pared by 6 bases and J by 1 base, with 15 bases between. CDR1 is MNHNY and CDR2 is SVGAGI in the germline V gene (reference sequence). This CDR3 contains 15 residues. The CDR3 DNA reads as TGTGCCAGCAGAGAAGGGCGGCTTCTCCAAGAGACCCAGTACTTC. Its translation: CASREGRLLQETQYF.

This clonotype showed up just a few times. V usage is TRBV6-5 and J usage is TRBJ2-7; 8 bases align to TRBD1. The CDR3 covers 15 residues. The V and J ends lost 1 base and 2 bases, in that order; junction bases with no gene match: 4. CDR1 and CDR2 from the germline V gene are MNHEY and SVGAGI. CDR3 protein: CASSYLGQATYEQYF. The CDR3 nucleotides are TGTGCCAGCAGTTACTTGGGACAGGCCACCTACGAGCAGTACTTC.

The CDR3 is CASSHKTGLNTEAFF. The CDR3 DNA sequence: TGCGCCAGCAGCCACAAGACAGGGTTGAACACTGAAGCTTTCTTT. This sequence joins TRBV4-1 and TRBJ1-1; 7 bases fit TRBD1. This CDR3 is 15 amino acids long. With 3 bases clipped from V and 0 bases from J, the junction kept 4 bases outside the gene matches. Germline CDR1 and CDR2: MGHRA and YSYEKL.

Concerning this clonotype itself: With a much larger clone just one base away, this may be a read error. The chain uses TRBV28 and TRBJ1-1; the D is unclear. Per germline, CDR1 MDHEN and CDR2 SYDVKM. Trimming shortened V by 5 bases and J by 6 bases, and 16 bases separated the two germline ends. The CDR3 spans 14 residues. The CDR3: CASSPTTLGAEAFF. CDR3 DNA: TGTGCCAGCAGTCCGACAACATTGGGCGCTGAAGCTTTCTTT.

This clonotype has more than one count but fewer than ten. The V and J genes are TRBV28 and TRBJ2-1; D possibly matches TRBD1 or TRBD2 (5 bases each). The CDR3 is made up of 16 amino acids. Germline lookup yields CDR1 MDHEN and CDR2 SYDVKM. The ends were cut back, 0 bases at V and 0 bases at J, with 9 bases in the middle. The CDR3 spells CASSLWRGTSYNEQFF. The CDR3, as DNA: TGTGCCAGCAGTTTATGGAGGGGCACCTCCTACAATGAGCAGTTCTTC.

The CDR3 coding sequence is TGCGCCAGCAGGGAGACAGGCAACTATGGCTACACCTTC. Translation gives CASRETGNYGYTF. V usage is TRBV10-2 and J usage is TRBJ1-2; D is perhaps TRBD1 (6 bases). Per the germline V gene, CDR1 is WSHSY and CDR2 is SAAADI. Deletions cut 6 bases from V and 2 bases from J, with 10 bases between. CDR3 length equals 13 residues.

This clonotype was observed a handful of times. The chain has TRBV5-1 and TRBJ2-1; 12 positions match TRBD2. The CDR3 totals 16 residues. From germline, CDR1 is SGHRS and CDR2 YFSETQ. V lost 7 bases, J lost 0 bases, and 5 bases stayed unmatched. CDR3 amino acids: CASDTSGGLSYNEQFF. The DNA for the CDR3 is TGCGCCAGCGACACTAGCGGGGGGCTCTCCTACAATGAGCAGTTCTTC. The full variable domain, its missing parts supplied by reference TRBV5-1 and TRBJ2-1, is KAGVTQTPRYLIKTRGQQVTLSCSPISGHRSVSWYQQTPGQGLQFLFEYFSETQRNKGNFPGRFSGRQFSNSRSEMNVSTLELGDSALYLCASDTSGGLSYNEQFFGPGTRLTVL.